The 11 T cell receptor beta chains given below trace back to one sample, sequenced in a study of cytomegalovirus exposure and HLA in healthy donors (dated by TCRdb to between 2016 and 2019). The library was prepared using the immunoSEQ multiplex PCR assay. A mixture of 60 forward primers for TCR Vbeta segments and 13 reverse primers for TCR Jbeta segments was used in the multiplex PCR. TCRdb took over this immuneACCESS table, retaining in-frame rearrangements with V and J assigned. Such tables are incomplete; in checked studies, under half of the missing clones stem from an unresolved V gene, and the remainder is unexplained. Within this sample are 90,000 to 150,000 clones, with roughly four fifths of them counted one time only. The top ten clonotypes cover 3.3% of the sample. The material sequenced was PBMCs. The source of these receptors is a woman aged 25 to 45 in good health and CMV-seropositive.

This clone was counted a few times. In DNA form, the CDR3 reads TGTGCCAGCAGCCACACCTGGACTGGGGGGGCTGAAGCTTTCTTT. Translated, it gives CASSHTWTGGAEAFF. This sequence joins TRBV16 and TRBJ1-1, with D maybe TRBD1 (5 bases). V was pared by 3 bases and J by 6 bases, with 17 bases between. Germline assignment: CDR1 KGHSY and CDR2 FQNENV. The CDR3 runs 15 residues.

The chain carries TRBV7-3 and TRBJ2-1; D is possibly TRBD2 (5 bases). Germline CDR1 is SGHTA and CDR2 is FQGTGA. The CDR3 contains 13 residues. V lost 5 bases to trimming and J lost 4 bases, with 9 bases between them. CDR3 loop: CASSPGSYNEQFF. The CDR3 DNA reads TGTGCCAGCAGCCCTGGGAGTTACAATGAGCAGTTCTTC.

The chain uses TRBV7-2 and TRBJ1-1; tentatively, D is TRBD1 (6 bases). Germline CDR1 is SGHTA and CDR2 is FQGNSA. This CDR3 has 15 amino acids. The V end lost 1 base, the J end lost 6 bases, and 15 bases lay between the germline ends. The CDR3 DNA follows: TGTGCCAGCAGCTTAGGGGGGCTCTCTTTAGCTGAAGCTTTCTTT. Its protein is CASSLGGLSLAEAFF.

The rearrangement links TRBV6-1 to TRBJ1-2; no clear D. Germline V gene data show CDR1 as MNHNS and CDR2 as SASEGT. The CDR3 loop spans 13 amino acids. V gave up 11 bases and J gave up 2 bases, with 15 bases separating them. For the CDR3, the DNA is TGTGCCTCCAAAGAGGCAAGAAACTATGGCTACACCTTC. It codes for CASKEARNYGYTF.

The chain links TRBV27 to TRBJ1-5, with D perhaps TRBD1 (6 bases). V lost 6 bases and J lost 5, with 11 bases in between. The CDR3 extends over 13 amino acids. Germline V lookup: CDR1 MNHEY, CDR2 SMNVEV (reference sequence). The DNA of the CDR3 is TGTGCCAGCAGCTGGGGGGGCCATCAGCCCCAGCATTTT. It is translated as CASSWGGHQPQHF.

The table lists this clone with a count of one. This CDR3 is also generated by other DNA sequences in the sample. This chain joins TRBV30 and TRBJ2-7, with a weak D call TRBD1 (5 bases). Per the germline V gene, CDR1 is GTSNPN and CDR2 is SVGIG (reference sequence). V was shortened by 3 bases and J by 7 bases, with 16 bases between the two germline ends. There are 13 residues in the CDR3. CDR3 DNA: TGTGCCTGGAGAAGGGGTGGGGTACAGGAGCAGTACTTC. Its translation is CAWRRGGVQEQYF.

Concerning this clone itself: Other nucleotide sequences from this sample produce the same CDR3. The chain couples TRBV5-1 to TRBJ1-1, with 7 nucleotides matching TRBD1. This CDR3 has 14 residues. V lost 4 bases and J lost 4; bases outside the gene matches: 7. CDR1 and CDR2 (germline): SGHRS, YFSETQ. CDR3 bases: TGCGCCAGCAGCCTACAGGGGCGGAGCACTGAAGCTTTCTTT. Protein sequence: CASSLQGRSTEAFF.

This clone appeared a single time. The CDR3 region is CAIQGGNSPLHF. The CDR3 nucleotides are TGTGCCATCCAGGGGGGCAATTCACCCCTCCACTTT. The chain recombines TRBV10-3 with TRBJ1-6, with 7 positions matching TRBD1. The CDR3 is 12 amino acids. Germline assignment: CDR1 ENHRY and CDR2 SYGVKD. The ends lost 8 bases at V and 7 bases at J; junction bases unmatched: 2.

V usage is TRBV5-6 and J usage is TRBJ1-2; D call uncertain. The CDR3 length is 14 residues. V lost 5 bases and J 3 bases, leaving 14 bases between the germline ends. CDR1 is SGHDT, CDR2 YYEEEE, per germline. The CDR3 is CASRPIREDYGYTF. In nucleotides, the CDR3 is TGTGCCAGCAGACCTATCCGGGAGGACTATGGCTACACCTTC.

This chain uses TRBV7-9 with TRBJ1-2; D not resolved. This CDR3 comprises 16 residues. V was trimmed by 6 bases and J by 4 bases, leaving 21 bases between them. CDR1 SEHNR and CDR2 FQNEAQ come from the germline V gene (reference sequence). The CDR3: CASRPRAGREPYGYTF. The DNA for the CDR3 is TGTGCCAGCAGGCCCCGGGCGGGCCGGGAACCCTATGGCTACACCTTC.

This rearrangement joins TRBV6-1 to TRBJ1-1; D is uncertain. The length of the CDR3 is 12 residues. Trimming removed 7 bases at V and 1 base at J, with 7 bases between. The germline V gene encodes CDR1 MNHNS and CDR2 SASEGT. As DNA, the CDR3 is TGTGCCAGCACACGAGGGAACACTGAAGCTTTCTTT. Translation gives CASTRGNTEAFF.